This entry lists 16 T cell receptor beta chains sequenced from one sample in a study of blood T cells in healthy people across ages. A second 7 to 11 cycle PCR used barcoded and J-beta primers. Using its own MiXCR run on the 5' RACE reads, TCRdb lists one record per CDR3 protein. The sample yields 1.5 million to 2 million distinct CDR3 sequences, about 31% seen once. The specimen sequenced was blood. These receptors were taken from a woman aged 30 to 39 in good health.

This clonotype was counted once. J is TRBJ2-7 and V is TRBV23-1; unclear D gene. TRBV23-1 is flagged as an ORF with uncertain function. V shed 1 base and J shed 2 bases, with 6 bases lying between them. The CDR3 totals 13 residues. CDR3 sequence (DNA): TGCGCCAGCAGTCAATTCCGGGCCTACGAGCAGTACTTC. Translating it yields CASSQFRAYEQYF.

This sequence joins TRBV28 and TRBJ2-7; D perhaps matches TRBD1 (5 bases). Trimming took off 2 bases at V and 3 bases at J, with 11 bases between the two ends. The CDR3 runs to 14 residues. CDR1 and CDR2 (germline): MDHEN, SYDVKM. CDR3 nucleotide sequence: TGTGCCAGCAGTTTAGATAGACAGATCTACGAGCAGTACTTC. The encoded protein is CASSLDRQIYEQYF. Full variable domain (outside the CDR3, taken from reference TRBV28 and TRBJ2-7): DVKVTQSSRYLVKRTGEKVFLECVQDMDHENMFWYRQDPGLGLRLIYFSYDVKMKEKGDIPEGYSVSREKKERFSLILESASTNQTSMYLCASSLDRQIYEQYFGPGTRLTVT.

This clonotype was observed many times. The V and J genes are TRBV15 and TRBJ2-7; the D is unclear. The CDR3 is 13 residues long. The V gene lost 8 bases and the J gene lost 3 bases, with 14 bases spanning the gap. Germline CDR1 is LNHNV and CDR2 is YYDKDF (reference sequence). The CDR3 DNA sequence: TGTGCCACCCAGACGGAAGACCGCTACGAGCAGTACTTC. Translating it yields CATQTEDRYEQYF.

The count of this clonotype is one. The V and J genes are TRBV2 and TRBJ2-3, with 14 bases that match TRBD2. This CDR3 is built from 18 residues. In germline, CDR1 is SNHLY, CDR2 FYNNEI. Losses at the gene ends were 3 bases for V and 3 bases for J; bases not matched to a gene: 8. The CDR3 coding sequence is TGTGCCAGCAGTGATCCCGGGACTAGCGGGGGACCGACAGATACGCAGTATTTT. It yields the protein CASSDPGTSGGPTDTQYF.

For this clonotype: One junction end does not reproduce the germline sequence, and a read error may be involved. The chain combines TRBV6-1 with TRBJ2-5; unclear D gene. The CDR3 extends over 14 amino acids. The germline gives CDR1 MNHNS, CDR2 SASEGT. CDR3 nucleotide sequence: TGTGCCAGCAGTGTGATGCCCCCCCAAGAGACCCGGTACTTC. Residues: CASSVMPPQETRYF.

The rearrangement uses TRBV7-3 and TRBJ2-7; TRBD1 or TRBD2 may be the D gene (5 bases each). Germline V gives CDR1 SGHTA, CDR2 FQGTGA. V was clipped by 3 bases and J by 5 bases, with 14 bases between them. This CDR3 has 14 amino acids. CDR3 sequence reads: CASSLGYGGDEQYF. Here the CDR3 DNA reads TGTGCCAGCAGCTTGGGATATGGGGGAGACGAGCAGTACTTC.

The table lists this clonotype with many counts. The rearrangement joins TRBV28 to TRBJ2-1, with 8 bases fitting TRBD1. CDR1 MDHEN and CDR2 SYDVKM come from the germline V gene. J lost 4 bases, V lost 2 bases, and 1 base had no gene match. This CDR3 is built from 14 residues. DNA of the CDR3: TGTGCCAGCAGTTTAACAGGGGGATACAATGAGCAGTTCTTC. Translating it yields CASSLTGGYNEQFF.

This chain links TRBV10-3 with TRBJ2-5, with TRBD1 matching over 8 bases. The CDR3 is made up of 16 amino acids. Trimming at V came to 10 bases and at J to 2 bases, leaving 15 bases not matched to a gene. The germline CDR1 and CDR2 sequences are ENHRY and SYGVKD. Written as DNA, the CDR3 is TGTGCCACCGGGCTGGCCGGGACAGGCCGGCAAGAGACCCAGTACTTC. The encoded protein is CATGLAGTGRQETQYF.

CDR3 loop: CASSQDQGPLDNEQFF. Written as DNA, the CDR3 is TGCGCCAGCAGCCAAGACCAGGGACCGTTAGACAATGAGCAGTTCTTC. V and J are TRBV4-1 and TRBJ2-1, with D perhaps assigned TRBD1 or TRBD2 (5 bases each). Trimming took off 0 bases at V and 5 bases at J, with 14 bases between the two ends. The CDR3 covers 16 residues. Germline CDR1 is MGHRA and CDR2 is YSYEKL.

Notes on this clonotype: The junction and the germline gene differ at one end; a read error may be behind it. The chain combines TRBV4-1 with TRBJ2-6; 12 nucleotides line up with TRBD2. The CDR3 has 16 residues. The germline gives CDR1 MGHRA, CDR2 YSYEKL. CDR3 residues: CASWTSGEAGANVPTF. CDR3 nucleotides: TGCGCCAGCTGGACTAGCGGGGAAGCTGGGGCCAACGTCCCGACTTTC.

The V call is TRBV27, the J call TRBJ2-7; TRBD1 matches at 9 bases. The trim removed 2 bases at V and 3 bases at J, leaving 8 bases unmatched. The CDR3 contains 16 residues. The germline V gene encodes CDR1 MNHEY and CDR2 SMNVEV (reference sequence). CDR3 nucleotides: TGTGCCAGCAGTTTAACCCCTGGACAGGGGTACTACGAGCAGTACTTC. This sequence encodes CASSLTPGQGYYEQYF.

The CDR3 here is CASSGRPAGLSGLRGQQETQYF. DNA for the CDR3: TGCGCCAGCAGCGGCCGGCCGGCAGGGCTGTCAGGGTTGAGGGGACAACAAGAGACCCAGTACTTC. The genes are TRBV4-1 and TRBJ2-5, with D perhaps matching TRBD1 (6 bases). This CDR3 comprises 22 residues. V lost 5 bases and J 2 bases, leaving 36 bases between the germline ends. The germline V gene has CDR1 MGHRA and CDR2 YSYEKL.

J is TRBJ1-5 and V is TRBV25-1, with D possibly matching TRBD1 (6 bases). V lost 3 bases and J 4 bases, leaving 10 bases between the germline ends. Germline V gene lookup returns CDR1 MGHDK and CDR2 SYGVNS. This CDR3 has 14 amino acids. Here the CDR3 DNA reads TGTGCCAGCAGTGAGGACAGAGCAAATCAGCCCCAGCATTTT. This codes for CASSEDRANQPQHF.

This clonotype came up a few times. In DNA form, the CDR3 reads TGTGCCAGCAGTTTTTTAGCGGGAGTGGATGAGCAGTACTTC. This translates into CASSFLAGVDEQYF. The V call is TRBV28, the J call TRBJ2-7; 9 nucleotides agree with TRBD2. Trimming took 3 bases from V and 7 from J; bases not matched to a gene: 7. There are 14 residues in the CDR3. CDR1 and CDR2 (germline): MDHEN, SYDVKM.

The V call is TRBV28, the J call TRBJ2-1, with D possibly matching TRBD1 (6 bases). From germline, CDR1 is MDHEN and CDR2 SYDVKM. V was cut by 6 bases and J by 7 bases, with 19 bases left in between. The length of the CDR3 is 15 residues. The DNA of the CDR3 is TGTGCCAGCAGAAATTCAGGGGTCGGAGGAAATGAGCAGTTCTTC. Residues: CASRNSGVGGNEQFF.

The V and J genes are TRBV5-1 and TRBJ1-1, with 9 bases identical to TRBD1. V lost 9 bases to trimming and J lost 1 base; unmatched junction nucleotides: 4. This CDR3 is 13 amino acids long. CDR1 is SGHRS, CDR2 YFSETQ, per germline. CDR3 coding DNA: TGCGCCACCCAACAGGGGGCGAACACTGAAGCTTTCTTT. Amino acids: CATQQGANTEAFF.